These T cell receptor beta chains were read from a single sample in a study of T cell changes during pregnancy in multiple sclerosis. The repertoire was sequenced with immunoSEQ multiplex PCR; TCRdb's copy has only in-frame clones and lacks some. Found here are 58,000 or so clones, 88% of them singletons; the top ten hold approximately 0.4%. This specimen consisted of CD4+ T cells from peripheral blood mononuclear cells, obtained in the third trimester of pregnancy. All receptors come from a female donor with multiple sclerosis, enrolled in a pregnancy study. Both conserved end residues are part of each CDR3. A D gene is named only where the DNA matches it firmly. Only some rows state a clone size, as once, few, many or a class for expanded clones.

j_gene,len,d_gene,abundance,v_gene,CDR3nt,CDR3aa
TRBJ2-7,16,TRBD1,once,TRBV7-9,TGTGCCAGCAGTTCGGACAGGGGCTACATTAACTACGAGCAGTACTTC,CASSSDRGYINYEQYF
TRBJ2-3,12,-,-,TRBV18,TGTGCCAGCTCACCAGAACAAGATACGCAGTATTTT,CASSPEQDTQYF
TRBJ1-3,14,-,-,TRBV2,TGTGCCCAAAGTACAGGGATCTCTGGAAACACCATATATTTT,CAQSTGISGNTIYF
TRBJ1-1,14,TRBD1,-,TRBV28,TGTGCCATCTCCTATGACAGGGCGAACACTGAAGCTTTCTTT,CAISYDRANTEAFF
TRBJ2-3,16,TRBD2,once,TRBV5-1,TGCGCCAGCAGTTCCCTAGCGGGGGCAAGCACAGATACGCAGTATTTT,CASSSLAGASTDTQYF
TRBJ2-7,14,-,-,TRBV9,TGTGCCAGCAGCGTAACGGCGGTCTCCTACGAGCAGTACTTC,CASSVTAVSYEQYF
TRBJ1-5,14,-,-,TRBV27,TGTGCCAGCAGTCCTACCCGCCCGGATCAGCCCCAGCATTTT,CASSPTRPDQPQHF
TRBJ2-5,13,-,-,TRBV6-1,TGTGCCAGCAGTGAAAGACAAGAGGAGACCCAGTACTTC,CASSERQEETQYF
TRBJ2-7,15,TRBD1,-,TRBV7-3,TGTGCCAGCAGCATGACAGGGGTGGGTCCCTACGAGCAGTACTTC,CASSMTGVGPYEQYF
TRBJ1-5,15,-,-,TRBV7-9,TGTGCCAGCAGCGCCATGTCTGGGGGCGGTCAGCCCCAGCATTTT,CASSAMSGGGQPQHF
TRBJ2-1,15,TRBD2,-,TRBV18,TGTGCCAGCTCACCAGGGACTAGCGGGAGCGATGAGCAGTTCTTC,CASSPGTSGSDEQFF
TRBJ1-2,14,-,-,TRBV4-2,TGTGCCAGCAGCCAAGAAGGGGCATCCTATGGCTACACCTTC,CASSQEGASYGYTF
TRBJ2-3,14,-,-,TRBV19,TGTGCCAGTAGTCCGGAGACTAGATGGGGGACGCAGTATTTT,CASSPETRWGTQYF
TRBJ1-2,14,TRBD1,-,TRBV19,TGTGCCTCAACTGACAGGGGCTGGGACTATGGCTACACCTTC,CASTDRGWDYGYTF
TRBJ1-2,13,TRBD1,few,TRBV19,TGTGCCAGTAGTATCCCAGGGGGCGATGGCTACACCTTC,CASSIPGGDGYTF
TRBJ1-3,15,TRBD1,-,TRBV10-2,TGCGCCAGCAGTGAGACAGGGACAGGGGCAAACACCATATATTTT,CASSETGTGANTIYF
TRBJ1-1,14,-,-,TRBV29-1,TGCAGCGGAGGGACGGGACATAGGAACACTGAAGCTTTCTTT,CSGGTGHRNTEAFF
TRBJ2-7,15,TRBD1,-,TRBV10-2,TGCGCCAGCAGGAAACCGGGACAGGGGTCGTACGAGCAGTACTTC,CASRKPGQGSYEQYF
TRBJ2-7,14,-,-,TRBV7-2,TGTGCCAGCAGCTTGGCTTTGGAGGCCTACGAGCAGTACTTC,CASSLALEAYEQYF
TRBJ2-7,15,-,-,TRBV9,TGTGCCAGCAGCGTAGGCCCGGGATTCTCCTACGAGCAGTACTTC,CASSVGPGFSYEQYF
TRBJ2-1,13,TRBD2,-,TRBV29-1,TGCAGCGTTGTGGCTAGCGGTTACAATGAGCAGTTCTTC,CSVVASGYNEQFF
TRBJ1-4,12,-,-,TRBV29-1,TGCAGCGTTGGAGGAGGGAGTGAAAAACTGTTTTTT,CSVGGGSEKLFF
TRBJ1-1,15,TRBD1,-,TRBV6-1,TGTGCCAGCCTTCGGGGACAGGGTCTGAACACTGAAGCTTTCTTT,CASLRGQGLNTEAFF
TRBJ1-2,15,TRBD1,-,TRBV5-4,TGTGCCAGCAGCTCGGCCCAGGGGGCGGACTATGGCTACACCTTC,CASSSAQGADYGYTF
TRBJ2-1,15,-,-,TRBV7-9,TGTGCCAGCAGCTCTCCGGGGAGCTCCTACAATGAGCAGTTCTTC,CASSSPGSSYNEQFF
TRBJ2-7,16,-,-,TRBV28,TGTGCCAGCAGTGGGGCCGACAGGAGTAGCTCCTACGAGCAGTACTTC,CASSGADRSSSYEQYF
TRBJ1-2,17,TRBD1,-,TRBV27,TGTGCCAGCAGTTTATCGGGACAGGGGGCTGAGTCCTATGGCTACACCTTC,CASSLSGQGAESYGYTF
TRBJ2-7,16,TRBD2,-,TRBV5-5,TGTGCCAGCACGCCCGACCTTAGCGGGGACCACTACGAGCAGTACTTC,CASTPDLSGDHYEQYF
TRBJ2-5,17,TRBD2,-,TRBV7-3,TGTGCCAGCAGCCCTAACTCGGGACTAGCGGGACGGGAGACCCAGTACTTC,CASSPNSGLAGRETQYF
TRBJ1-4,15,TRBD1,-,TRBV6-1,TGTGCCAGCAGTGTTATGTGGGACAGTGAAGAAAAACTGTTTTTT,CASSVMWDSEEKLFF
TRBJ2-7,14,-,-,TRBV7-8,TGTGCCAGCAGCTTAATAAGTGAGGGTGGCGAGCAGTACTTC,CASSLISEGGEQYF
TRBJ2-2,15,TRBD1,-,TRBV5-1,TGCGCCAGCGGGCCGGGGACAGGGGTAACCGGGGAGCTGTTTTTT,CASGPGTGVTGELFF
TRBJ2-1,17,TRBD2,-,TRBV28,TGTGCCAGCAGTTTGGTCGAAGAGCGGGGGGGGCGCAATGAGCAGTTCTTC,CASSLVEERGGRNEQFF
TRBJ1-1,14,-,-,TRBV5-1,TGCGCCAGCACTTCCGGACAGACATTCGCTGAAGCTTTCTTT,CASTSGQTFAEAFF
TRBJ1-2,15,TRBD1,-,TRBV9,TGTGCCAGCAGCTTGGGACAGGGGTACCTCTATGGCTACACCTTC,CASSLGQGYLYGYTF
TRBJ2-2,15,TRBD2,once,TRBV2,TGTGCCAGCAGTGAACTAGCGGGTGACACCGGGGAGCTGTTTTTT,CASSELAGDTGELFF
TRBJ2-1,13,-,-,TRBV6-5,TGTGCCAGCTCGCGGACACCCTACAATGAGCAGTTCTTC,CASSRTPYNEQFF
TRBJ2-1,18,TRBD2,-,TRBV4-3,TGCGCCAGCAGCCAAGAACTGGTGACTAGCGGTAATAACAATGAGCAGTTCTTC,CASSQELVTSGNNNEQFF
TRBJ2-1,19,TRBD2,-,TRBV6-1,TGTGCCAGCAGTGCCGTTCTAGCGGGAGGGCCTGAGTCCTACAATGAGCAGTTCTTC,CASSAVLAGGPESYNEQFF
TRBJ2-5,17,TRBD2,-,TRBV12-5,TGTGCTAGTGGTTTGGCTTCCGGGACTAGCGGGAAAGAGACCCAGTACTTC,CASGLASGTSGKETQYF
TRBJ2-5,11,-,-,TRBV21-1,TGTGCCAGCAGCACGGAAGAGACCCAGTACTTC,CASSTEETQYF
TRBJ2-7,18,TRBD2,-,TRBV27,TGTGCCAGCAGTCTCATCCGCTCTAGCGGGAGACGGTCCTACGAGCAGTACTTC,CASSLIRSSGRRSYEQYF
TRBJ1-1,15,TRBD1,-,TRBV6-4,TGTGCCAGCAGTGACTCCACAGGGGGCCTGACTGAAGCTTTCTTT,CASSDSTGGLTEAFF
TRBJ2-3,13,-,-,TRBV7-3,TGTGCCAGCAGCTTAAGCGGGTCAGATACGCAGTATTTT,CASSLSGSDTQYF
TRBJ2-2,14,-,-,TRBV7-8,TGTGCCAGCAGCCTCACAGCGAACACCGGGGAGCTGTTTTTT,CASSLTANTGELFF
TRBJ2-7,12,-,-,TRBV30,TGTGCCTGGGCCGACAATACCTACGAGCAGTACTTC,CAWADNTYEQYF
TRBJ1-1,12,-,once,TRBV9,TGTGCCACCGGCAAGGGAGACACTGAAGCTTTCTTT,CATGKGDTEAFF
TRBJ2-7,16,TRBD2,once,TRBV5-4,TGTGCCAGCAGCATCACTAGCGGGAGTTCGTCCTACGAGCAGTACTTC,CASSITSGSSSYEQYF
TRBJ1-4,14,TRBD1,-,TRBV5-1,TGCGCCAGCAGCAACGGACAGGGGGGTGAAAAACTGTTTTTT,CASSNGQGGEKLFF
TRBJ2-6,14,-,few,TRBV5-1,TGCGCCAGCAGCTTGGGTATGGGGGCCAACGTCCTGACTTTC,CASSLGMGANVLTF
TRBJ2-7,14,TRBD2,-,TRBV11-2,TGTGCCAGCAGCTCGGGACTAGCAGAGTACGAGCAGTACTTC,CASSSGLAEYEQYF
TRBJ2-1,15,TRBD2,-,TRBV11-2,TGTGCCAGCAGCTTTAGCGGGGGGACATACAATGAGCAGTTCTTC,CASSFSGGTYNEQFF
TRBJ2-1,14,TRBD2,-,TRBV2,TGTGCCAGCGCGACGGGTCTAGCGGGAGGTCTAAAGTTCTTC,CASATGLAGGLKFF
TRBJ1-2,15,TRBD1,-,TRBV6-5,TGTGCCAGCAGTTACCGAGGACAGGGCGCCTATGGCTACACCTTC,CASSYRGQGAYGYTF